The T cell receptor (beta chain) described here comes from a study of T cell responses to AZD1222 COVID-19 vaccine. General study results and limits: Spike-specific TCR breadth and depth grew following two AZD1222 doses. Most donors were white British, females outnumbered males, and clonal diversity was possibly underestimated. Dominant at 160-218 and 743-854, vaccine-associated CD4 TCRs also spanned spike. A reported finding is that nearly half of spike-specific TCRs target unmutated variant regions.

As concerns this clone: Its antigen is unknown.

Germline CDR1 and CDR2: SNHLY and FYNNEI. The V segment lost 6 bases and the J segment 4 bases; nucleotides outside the gene matches: 3. This CDR3 has 13 amino acids. Profiling relied on immunoSEQ multiplex PCR, and the TCRdb table lists in-frame clones only, not all of them. The table lists 95,000 to 130,000 clones, about 90% of them singletons. The sequenced sample was peripheral blood, obtained on day 0 of AZD1222 vaccination. The chain recombines TRBV2 with TRBJ1-2; TRBD1 matches at 9 bases. The receptor was derived from an adult in good health. The CDR3 DNA reads as TGTGCCAGCAGCTACAGGGGGCCCTATGGCTACACCTTC. Protein sequence: CASSYRGPYGYTF.